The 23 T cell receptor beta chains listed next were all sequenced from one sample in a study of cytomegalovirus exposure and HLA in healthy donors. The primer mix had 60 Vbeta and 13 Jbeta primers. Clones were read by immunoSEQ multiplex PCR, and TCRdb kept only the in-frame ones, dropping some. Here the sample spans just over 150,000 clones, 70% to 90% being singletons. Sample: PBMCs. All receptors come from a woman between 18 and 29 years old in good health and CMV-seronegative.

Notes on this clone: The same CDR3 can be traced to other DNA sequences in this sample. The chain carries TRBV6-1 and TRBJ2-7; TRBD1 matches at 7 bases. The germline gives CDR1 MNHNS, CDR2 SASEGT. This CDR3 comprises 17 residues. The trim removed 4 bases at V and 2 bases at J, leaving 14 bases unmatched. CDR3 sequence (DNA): TGTGCCAGCAGTGTCCCCGGCCAGGGGGAGACGGCCTACGAGCAGTACTTC. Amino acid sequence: CASSVPGQGETAYEQYF.

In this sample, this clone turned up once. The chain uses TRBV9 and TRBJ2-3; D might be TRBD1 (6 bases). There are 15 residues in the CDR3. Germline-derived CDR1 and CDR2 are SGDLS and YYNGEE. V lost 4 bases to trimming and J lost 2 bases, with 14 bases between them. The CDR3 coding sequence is TGTGCCAGCAGCACCTTCGGACAGAACACAGATACGCAGTATTTT. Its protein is CASSTFGQNTDTQYF.

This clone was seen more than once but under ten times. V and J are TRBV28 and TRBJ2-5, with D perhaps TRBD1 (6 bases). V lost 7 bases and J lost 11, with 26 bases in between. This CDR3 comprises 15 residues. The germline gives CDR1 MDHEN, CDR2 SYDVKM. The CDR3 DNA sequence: TGTGCCAGCAAACGGGGCGGACAGACCACTGGTGAGCAGTACTTC. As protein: CASKRGGQTTGEQYF.

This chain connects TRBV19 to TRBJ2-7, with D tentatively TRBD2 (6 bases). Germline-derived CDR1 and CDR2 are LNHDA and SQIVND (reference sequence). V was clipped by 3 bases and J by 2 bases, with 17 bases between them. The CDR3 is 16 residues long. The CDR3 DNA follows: TGTGCCAGTAGTATCGTGGGTGGCGGGATCGCCTACGAGCAGTACTTC. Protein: CASSIVGGGIAYEQYF.

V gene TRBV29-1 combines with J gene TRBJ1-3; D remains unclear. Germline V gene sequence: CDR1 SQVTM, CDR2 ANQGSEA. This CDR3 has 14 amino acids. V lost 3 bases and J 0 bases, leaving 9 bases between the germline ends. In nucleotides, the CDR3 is TGCAGCGTTGAGGAGGCTAACTCTGGAAACACCATATATTTT. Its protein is CSVEEANSGNTIYF.

CDR3 in DNA: TGTGCCAGCGGCGAAGGGGGTAATGAAAAACTGTTTTTT. It specifies CASGEGGNEKLFF. The V call is TRBV28, the J call TRBJ1-4, with D tentatively TRBD1 (6 bases). The CDR3 is 13 amino acids. V was pared by 8 bases and J by 4 bases, with 11 bases between. Germline-derived CDR1 and CDR2 are MDHEN and SYDVKM.

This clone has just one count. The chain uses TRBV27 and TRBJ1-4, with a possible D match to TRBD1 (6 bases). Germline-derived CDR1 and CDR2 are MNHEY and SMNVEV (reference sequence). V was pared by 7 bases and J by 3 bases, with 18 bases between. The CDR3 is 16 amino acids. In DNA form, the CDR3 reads TGTGCCAGCACCGTTACAGGGAGTAGGGCTAATGAAAAACTGTTTTTT. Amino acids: CASTVTGSRANEKLFF. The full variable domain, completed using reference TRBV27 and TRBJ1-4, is EAQVTQNPRYLITVTGKKLTVTCSQNMNHEYMSWYRQDPGLGLRQIYYSMNVEVTDKGDVPEGYKVSRKEKRNFPLILESPSPNQTSLYFCASTVTGSRANEKLFFGSGTQLSVL.

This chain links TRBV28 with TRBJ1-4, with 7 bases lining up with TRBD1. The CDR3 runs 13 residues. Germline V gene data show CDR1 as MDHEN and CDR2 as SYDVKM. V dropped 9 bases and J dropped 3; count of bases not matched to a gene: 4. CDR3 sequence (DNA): TGTGCCAGTGTGGGGACAGCTAATGAAAAACTGTTTTTT. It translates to CASVGTANEKLFF.

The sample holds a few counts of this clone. CDR3 in DNA: TGCGCCAGCAGCCAACGGACAGGGTGGGACTACGAGCAGTACTTC. This encodes CASSQRTGWDYEQYF. The chain carries TRBV4-3 and TRBJ2-7; 8 positions match TRBD1. From germline, CDR1 is LGHNA and CDR2 YSLEER. Trimming at V came to 2 bases and at J to 3 bases, leaving 6 bases not matched to a gene. This CDR3 has 15 residues.

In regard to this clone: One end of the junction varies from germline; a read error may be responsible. The CDR3 sequence: CASSPAAGVGNEQFF. The CDR3 DNA is TGTGCTAGCAGCCCAGCCGCCGGGGTGGGGAATGAGCAGTTCTTC. The genes are TRBV7-7 and TRBJ2-1; possible D gene TRBD2, 5 bases. The CDR3 loop spans 15 amino acids. Germline lookup yields CDR1 SSHAT and CDR2 FNYEAQ (reference sequence).

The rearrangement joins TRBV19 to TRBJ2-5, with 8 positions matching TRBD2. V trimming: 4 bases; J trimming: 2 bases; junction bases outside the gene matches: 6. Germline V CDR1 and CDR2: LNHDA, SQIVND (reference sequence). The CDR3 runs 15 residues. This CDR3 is CASSNTGLAQETQYF. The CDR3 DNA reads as TGTGCCAGTAGTAATACCGGACTAGCTCAAGAGACCCAGTACTTC.

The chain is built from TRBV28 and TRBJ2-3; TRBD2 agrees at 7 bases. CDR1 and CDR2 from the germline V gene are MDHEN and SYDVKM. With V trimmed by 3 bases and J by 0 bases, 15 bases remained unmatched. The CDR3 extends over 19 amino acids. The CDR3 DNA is TGTGCCAGCAGTTTCGCCCTAGTTACGACTAGCTCTAGCACAGATACGCAGTATTTT. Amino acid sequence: CASSFALVTTSSSTDTQYF.

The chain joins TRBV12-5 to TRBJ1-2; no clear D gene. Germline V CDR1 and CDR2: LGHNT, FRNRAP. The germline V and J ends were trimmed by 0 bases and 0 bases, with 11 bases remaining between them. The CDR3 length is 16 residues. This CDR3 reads CASGLVLRGSNYGYTF. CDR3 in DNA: TGTGCTAGTGGTTTGGTTTTAAGAGGATCTAACTATGGCTACACCTTC.

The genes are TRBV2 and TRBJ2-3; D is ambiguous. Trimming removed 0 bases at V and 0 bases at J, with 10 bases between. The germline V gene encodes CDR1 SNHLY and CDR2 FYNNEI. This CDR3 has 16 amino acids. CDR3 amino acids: CASSEALLISTDTQYF. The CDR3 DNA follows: TGTGCCAGCAGTGAAGCGCTCCTAATTAGCACAGATACGCAGTATTTT.

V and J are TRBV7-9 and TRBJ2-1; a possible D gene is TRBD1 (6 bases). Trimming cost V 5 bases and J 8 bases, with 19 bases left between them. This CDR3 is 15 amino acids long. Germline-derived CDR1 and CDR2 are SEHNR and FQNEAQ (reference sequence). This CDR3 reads CASSPTGIQADEQFF. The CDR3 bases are TGTGCCAGCAGCCCCACAGGGATTCAAGCAGATGAGCAGTTCTTC.

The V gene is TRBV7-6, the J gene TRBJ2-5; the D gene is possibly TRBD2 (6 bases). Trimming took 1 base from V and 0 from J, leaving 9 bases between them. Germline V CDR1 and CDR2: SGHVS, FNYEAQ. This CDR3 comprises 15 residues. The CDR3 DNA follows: TGTGCCAGCAGCTTAGACGGGAGTCACCAAGAGACCCAGTACTTC. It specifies CASSLDGSHQETQYF.

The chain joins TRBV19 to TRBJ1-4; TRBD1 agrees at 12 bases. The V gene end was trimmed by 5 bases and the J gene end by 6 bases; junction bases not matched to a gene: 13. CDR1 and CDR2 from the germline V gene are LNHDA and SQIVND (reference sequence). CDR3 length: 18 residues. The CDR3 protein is CASSSSGTGGALDEKLFF. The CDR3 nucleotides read TGTGCCAGTAGTTCCTCCGGGACAGGGGGCGCTTTGGATGAAAAACTGTTTTTT.

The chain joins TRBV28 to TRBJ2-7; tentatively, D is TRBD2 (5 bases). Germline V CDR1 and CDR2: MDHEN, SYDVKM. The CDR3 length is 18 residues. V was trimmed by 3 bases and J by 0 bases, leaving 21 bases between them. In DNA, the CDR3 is TGTGCCAGCAGTTTTTTTCTAGGGCTAGCCGAAATCTCCTACGAGCAGTACTTC. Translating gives CASSFFLGLAEISYEQYF.

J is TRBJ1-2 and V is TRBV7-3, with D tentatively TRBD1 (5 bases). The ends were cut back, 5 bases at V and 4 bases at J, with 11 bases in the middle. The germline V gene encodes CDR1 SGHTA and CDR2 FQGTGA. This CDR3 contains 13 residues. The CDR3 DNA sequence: TGTGCCAGCAGCCCAGGGTCTAGCTATGGCTACACCTTC. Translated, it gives CASSPGSSYGYTF.

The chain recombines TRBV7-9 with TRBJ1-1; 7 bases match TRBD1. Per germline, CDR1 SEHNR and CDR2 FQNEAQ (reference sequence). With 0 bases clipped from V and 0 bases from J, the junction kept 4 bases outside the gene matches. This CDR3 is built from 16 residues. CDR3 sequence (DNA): TGTGCCAGCAGCTTAGCTCCAAGGGGGCTGAACACTGAAGCTTTCTTT. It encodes CASSLAPRGLNTEAFF.

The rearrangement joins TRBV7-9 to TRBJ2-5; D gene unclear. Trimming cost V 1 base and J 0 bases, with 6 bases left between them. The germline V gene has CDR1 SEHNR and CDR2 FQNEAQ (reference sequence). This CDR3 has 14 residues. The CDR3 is CASSLGGYQETQYF. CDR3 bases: TGTGCCAGCAGCTTAGGCGGATACCAAGAGACCCAGTACTTC.

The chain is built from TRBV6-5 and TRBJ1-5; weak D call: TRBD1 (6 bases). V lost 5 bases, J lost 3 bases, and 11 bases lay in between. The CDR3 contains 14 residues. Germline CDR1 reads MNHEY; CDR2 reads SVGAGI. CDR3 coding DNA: TGTGCCAGCAGTCCTACAGGGCCCAATCAGCCCCAGCATTTT. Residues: CASSPTGPNQPQHF.

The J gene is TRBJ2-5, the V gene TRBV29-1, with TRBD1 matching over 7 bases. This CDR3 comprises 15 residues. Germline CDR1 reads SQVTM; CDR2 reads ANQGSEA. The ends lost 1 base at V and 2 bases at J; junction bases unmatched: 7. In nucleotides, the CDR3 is TGCAGCGTTGAAGTGCAGGGGGTGAGTCAAGAGACCCAGTACTTC. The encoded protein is CSVEVQGVSQETQYF.